These T cell receptor beta chains were read from a single sample in a study of T cells after yellow fever vaccination. TCRdb analysed the 5' RACE reads with MiXCR anew, one entry per CDR3 protein. The sample includes approximately 550,000 distinct CDR3 sequences, 13% seen only once; the top ten take around an eighth. The material sequenced was PBMCs, taken on the day of the yellow fever booster vaccination. The receptors were gathered from a man aged 25 to 40 who received the YFV17D yellow fever vaccine. Both conserved end residues are part of each CDR3. D genes are given only for firm matches. Part of the rows lack a size; the others show once, few, many or a class for expanded clones.

>TRBJ2-5|-|13|-|TRBV10-3
CATSWRKEETQYF
TGTGCCACCTCGTGGAGGAAGGAAGAGACCCAGTACTTC
>TRBJ2-1|-|15|TRBD2|TRBV12-3/TRBV12-4
CASRPGLAFSHEQFF
TGTGCCAGCAGACCTGGACTAGCATTTTCCCATGAGCAGTTCTTC
>TRBJ2-1|-|17|TRBD2|TRBV12-3/TRBV12-4
CASSPRPASGRTYEQFF
TGTGCCAGCAGCCCCAGACCAGCTAGCGGGAGGACCTATGAGCAGTTCTTC
>TRBJ2-3|-|16|-|TRBV20-1
CSAIRRDTKYTDTQYF
TGCAGTGCTATTCGCCGGGACACAAAATACACAGATACGCAGTATTTT
>TRBJ2-7|few|15|-|TRBV7-2
CASRYLLGGSYEQYF
TGTGCCAGCAGGTACCTATTAGGGGGATCCTACGAGCAGTACTTC
>TRBJ2-7|-|15|TRBD1|TRBV15
CATSRDLGQGYEQYF
TGTGCCACCAGCAGAGATTTGGGACAGGGCTACGAGCAGTACTTC
>TRBJ2-7|-|13|TRBD2|TRBV20-1
CSASSGRTYEQYF
TGCAGTGCTAGCAGCGGGAGGACGTACGAGCAGTACTTC
>TRBJ2-1|-|17|TRBD2|TRBV4-1
CASSSERGLAGGIEQFF
TGCGCCAGCAGCTCCGAAAGGGGACTAGCGGGAGGGATTGAGCAGTTCTTC
>TRBJ1-2|few|13|-|TRBV12-3/TRBV12-4
CASSQGSGGGYTF
TGTGCCAGCAGCCAGGGTTCTGGGGGTGGCTACACCTTC
>TRBJ2-7|few|16|TRBD2|TRBV20-1
CCASMGLAGSPYEQYF
TGCTGTGCTAGTATGGGACTAGCGGGAAGTCCTTACGAGCAGTACTTC
>TRBJ2-5|few|15|-|TRBV5-1
CASSQGLGSQETQYF
TGCGCCAGCAGCCAGGGTTTGGGGTCCCAAGAGACCCAGTACTTC
>TRBJ1-3|-|16|-|TRBV6-1
CASTQRPHSSGNTIYF
TGTGCCAGCACCCAACGCCCTCATAGCTCTGGAAACACCATATATTTT
>TRBJ2-7|-|13|-|TRBV6-1
CASNPTGVYEQYF
TGTGCCAGCAACCCGACAGGCGTCTACGAGCAGTACTTC
>TRBJ1-2|few|16|TRBD1|TRBV20-1
CSARDRGTGDSYGYTF
TGCAGTGCTAGAGATCGAGGGACAGGGGACTCATATGGCTACACCTTC
>TRBJ2-5|-|15|-|TRBV7-8
CASSPRTGREETQYF
TGTGCCAGCAGCCCCAGGACAGGGAGGGAAGAGACCCAGTACTTC
>TRBJ2-5|-|14|TRBD1|TRBV20-1
CSARGTGARETQYF
TGCAGTGCTAGAGGGACAGGGGCCCGGGAGACCCAGTACTTC
>TRBJ2-3|-|13|TRBD2|TRBV11-2
CASSLWGGDTQYF
TGTGCCAGCAGCTTATGGGGGGGAGATACGCAGTATTTT
>TRBJ2-1|few|13|-|TRBV15
CATRDANYNEQFF
TGTGCCACCCGGGACGCGAACTACAATGAGCAGTTCTTC
>TRBJ2-2|-|18|TRBD2|TRBV11-2
CASSGGVAGTANTGELFF
TGTGCCAGCAGCGGAGGGGTAGCGGGGACCGCGAACACCGGGGAGCTGTTTTTT
>TRBJ2-5|-|13|TRBD1|TRBV7-2
CASVGTGRETQYF
TGTGCCAGCGTAGGGACAGGGAGAGAGACCCAGTACTTC
>TRBJ1-1|-|14|-|TRBV27
CASRWMEANTEAFF
TGTGCCAGCAGATGGATGGAAGCGAACACTGAAGCTTTCTTT
>TRBJ2-7|-|14|-|TRBV5-6
CASSLVTEAYEQYF
TGTGCCAGCAGCTTGGTGACAGAGGCCTACGAGCAGTACTTC
>TRBJ2-2|few|17|TRBD2|TRBV5-4
CASSLYLAGGDTGELFF
TGTGCCAGCAGCTTGTATCTGGCGGGAGGGGACACCGGGGAGCTGTTTTTT
>TRBJ1-2|-|12|-|TRBV19
CASSEMGDGYTF
TGTGCCAGTAGTGAAATGGGGGATGGCTACACCTTC
>TRBJ1-1|few|15|TRBD1|TRBV6-2/TRBV6-3
CASSWNRGWNTEAFF
TGTGCCAGCAGTTGGAACAGGGGATGGAACACTGAAGCTTTCTTT
>TRBJ2-1|-|16|-|TRBV4-3
CASSLGVLADHNEQFF
TGCGCCAGCAGCCTGGGAGTATTAGCGGACCACAATGAGCAGTTCTTC
>TRBJ1-2|-|15|-|TRBV5-1
CASRSTGLGDYGYTF
TGCGCCAGCAGGTCAACAGGGTTGGGGGACTATGGCTACACCTTC
>TRBJ2-3|-|15|TRBD2|TRBV7-2
CASRKTSGAPDTQYF
TGTGCCAGCAGGAAGACTAGCGGGGCCCCGGATACGCAGTATTTT
>TRBJ1-1|few|11|-|TRBV30
CAWQNRVGAFF
TGTGCCTGGCAAAACAGGGTCGGAGCTTTCTTT
>TRBJ2-3|-|14|TRBD2|TRBV20-1
CSATTSGGPDTQYF
TGCAGTGCTACCACTAGCGGAGGCCCAGATACGCAGTATTTT
>TRBJ2-3|-|15|TRBD2|TRBV29-1
CSVEGLAGGTDTQYF
TGCAGCGTTGAAGGACTAGCGGGGGGCACAGATACGCAGTATTTT
>TRBJ2-3|few|13|-|TRBV11-3
CASSPPLSDTQYF
TGTGCCAGCAGCCCCCCACTATCTGATACGCAGTATTTT
>TRBJ2-7|-|14|TRBD2|TRBV9
CASSGSSGSYEQYF
TGTGCCAGCAGTGGAAGTAGCGGGAGCTACGAGCAGTACTTC
>TRBJ2-3|few|14|-|TRBV21-1
CASALLAGSDTQYF
TGTGCCAGTGCTCTTCTAGCGGGATCAGATACGCAGTATTTT
>TRBJ2-7|few|15|TRBD2|TRBV6-2/TRBV6-3
CASKLGLAGGYEQYF
TGTGCCAGCAAGTTGGGACTAGCGGGAGGTTACGAGCAGTACTTC
>TRBJ2-1|few|14|-|TRBV15
CATSRDLKEGEQFF
TGTGCCACCAGCAGAGATCTCAAGGAGGGTGAGCAGTTCTTC
>TRBJ1-2|few|14|TRBD1|TRBV20-1
CSANEAQGAGGYTF
TGCAGTGCTAATGAAGCGCAGGGGGCAGGTGGCTACACCTTC
>TRBJ2-1|many|15|TRBD1|TRBV12-5
CASAVTRDSWSGQFF
TGTGCTAGTGCCGTAACCCGGGACAGCTGGTCCGGGCAGTTCTTC
>TRBJ2-7|few|14|-|TRBV7-9
CASSHLELGDEQYF
TGTGCCAGCAGCCACCTGGAGCTAGGCGACGAGCAGTACTTC